This T cell receptor beta chain was documented in a study of cytomegalovirus exposure and HLA in healthy donors. This PCR relied on a set of 60 Vbeta primers and 13 Jbeta primers. Assay: immunoSEQ multiplex PCR; the TCRdb copy retains only in-frame clones and omits some. Of some 70,000 clones in the sample, about 70% are singletons; the top ten hold approximately 10%. Remarks on this clone: Its antigen is undetermined.

Study results and limitations: In a later analysis, a missense DCLRE1C variant was linked to TCR beta V- and J-gene trimming. In a later analysis, productive TCRs from donors in an Asian-associated ancestry cluster reportedly carried fewer N-insertions than the cohort mean. Several of the most significant clusters appeared, in a later analysis, to be linked to common viral pathogens.

In germline, CDR1 is GTSNPN, CDR2 SVGIG (reference sequence). V gave up 3 bases and J gave up 0 bases, with 15 bases separating them. This CDR3 region has 16 residues. The specimen sequenced was PBMCs. The rearrangement joins TRBV30 to TRBJ1-5; unclear D gene. The TCR comes from a woman in her twenties or thirties in good health and CMV-seronegative. The CDR3 DNA reads TGTGCCTGGAGAGGAAGGGAGGCCCTTAGCAATCAGCCCCAGCATTTT. It translates to CAWRGREALSNQPQHF.